This note documents a single TCR beta chain sequence. Its antigen is unknown. The observed sequence ends 3 residues before the CDR3 terminus, with the missing tail filled in from the germline J gene. This sample was taken from a study of T cells in women clearing cervical HPV infection (dated by TCRdb to between 2017 and 2018). A note on the overall study: The cases were about two dozen women with histologically confirmed HPV16-related CIN3 or worse, and 2 of those women had invasive cancers. The parent cohort enrolled around 10,000 women aged 18 or older in Guanacaste, Costa Rica, during about 1992 to 1994 and followed them for around 7 years. As quality controls, five blinded duplicates were added to each group, bringing the total to about 60 samples made up of around 50 participants and 10 replicates. Since HLA typing was available for only a few women, HLA type could not be ruled out as a confounder. For cases, a median interval of nearly 150 days, with an interquartile range of about 80 to 200 days, was observed between lesion detection and blood sampling. Cases had a median age of roughly 35 years compared with 37 to 45 for controls, and baseline characteristics showed no significant differences between the groups. This exploratory proof-of-principle case-control study, nested within the Guanacaste HPV Natural History Study in Costa Rica, compared TCR repertoires among women with different cervical HPV16 outcomes. Cases and controls were matched on year of sample collection and on age within five years. Case blood was taken at the visit when the lesion was first identified, whereas control blood was taken when infection was no longer detected. Controls were some 26 women whose single incident HPV16 infection cleared within 12 months without precancer or cancer developing. What the research found in general, with its limitations: T-cell numbers per sample were unknown, so richness differences could reflect varying T-cell content rather than repertoire biology. Random forest classifiers combining richness and V gene abundances distinguished cases from controls with an estimated AUC of about 0.79. Whether associations preceded infection or resulted from infection could not be shown with the cross-sectional design, and effector/memory subsets and HPV-specific T cells were not isolated. TCR repertoire richness was significantly higher in CIN3+ cases than in controls across sequencing depths, while evenness did not differ. Cases had lower TRBV6-7 relative abundance than controls (approximately 0.11% versus 0.16%; Bonferroni P = 0.0008).

Every participant had a single incident cervical HPV16 infection, and women with prevalent HPV16 infections were excluded. Cervical HPV DNA was detected with MY09/MY11 PCR, and genotyping was done with dot-blot hybridization. Roughly 15 mL of heparinized blood were centrifuged, and the buffy coat was aliquoted, frozen at -30°C, then stored at -80°C. QIAGEN kits were used to extract genomic DNA from buffy coat specimens. The immunoSEQ assay used multiplex PCR to amplify TCR beta CDR3 regions from an average of around 1.2 ug of genomic DNA per sample. Primer bias was corrected in the assay by using a complete synthetic TCR repertoire to establish an amplification baseline. Amplicons were sequenced on the Illumina platform. The source study handled its data this way. Sequence errors were corrected by clustering with frequency ratios and a modified nearest-neighbor algorithm, and the sequences were then analyzed in the immunoSEQ Analyzer using IMGT gene definitions. At each rarefaction depth, TCR richness and evenness were averaged over 20 rarefaction repeats, and samples with fewer sequences than the depth were excluded. Relative abundances of V, D and J genes were compared between groups using Wilcoxon rank sum tests, with FDR correction applied. For the blinded duplicates, the intraclass correlation was about 96% for TCR richness and averaged roughly 79% across 66 gene segments. TCRdb limited this immuneACCESS table to in-frame rearrangements with V and J called. A share of clones is missing; checked studies link under half to unresolved V genes, and the rest is unexplained. V, J and clone size reflect that table, while D and trimming were determined from the DNA. In this sample's table one finds 45,000 to 55,000 clones. Roughly 1.6% of the sample belongs to the ten largest clones.

The CDR3, from cysteine to phenylalanine, totals 16 residues. The DNA covers only part of the CDR3, 39 bases in frame from base 1. The germline V gene supplies CDR1 SGHRS and CDR2 YFSETQ. Relative to germline, V is missing 0 bases and J is missing 2 bases, with 5 bases of the junction outside any gene match. The sequence is built from TRBV5-1 and TRBJ1-5; 7 central nucleotides agree with TRBD1. What was sequenced was blood buffy coat. This sequence was found in a woman aged 18 to 75 with a cervical HPV16 infection that either progressed to CIN3+ or cleared (not recorded which). The CDR3 DNA, read in part, is TGCGCCAGCAGCTTGGGGGGGACAGCCGGCAATCAGCCC. Its amino acids are CASSLGGTAGNQP. The whole CDR3 protein reads CASSLGGTAGNQPQHF.